This T cell receptor beta chain was captured by sequencing in a study of CD8 T cells in Susac syndrome. TCR beta was sequenced from blood CD8+ and CD4+ T cells. An amount of RNA that ranged from roughly 0.5 to 1 ug was reverse transcribed with random hexamers. The authors amplified TCR beta CDR3 across 54 Vbeta and 13 Jbeta using immunoSEQ multiplex PCR. From the immunoSEQ multiplex PCR reads, TCRdb called clonotypes with MiXCR, one entry per CDR3 protein. The table shows about 210,000 distinct CDR3 sequences, with 85% to 95% occurring only once. The TCR comes from a human donor in good health. The sequenced material came from CD4+ T cells from PBMCs.

The CDR3 region is CSVSGAYGYTF. The DNA for the CDR3 is TGCAGCGTTTCCGGAGCATATGGCTACACCTTC. V is TRBV29-1 and J is TRBJ1-2; D unresolved. This CDR3 comprises 11 residues. CDR1 is SQVTM and CDR2 is ANQGSEA in the germline V gene. Trimming stripped 5 bases from V and 5 bases from J, with 9 bases between.